Listed below are T cell receptor beta chains from one sample, sequenced in a study of T cells after yellow fever vaccination. A single record per CDR3 protein comes from TCRdb applying MiXCR to the 5' RACE reads. The data show approximately 300,000 distinct CDR3 sequences, 9.5% to 12% seen once. The source was CD4+ T cells sorted from PBMCs, collected 45 days after the yellow fever booster vaccination. The receptors were gathered from a man between 18 and 35 years old who received the YFV17D yellow fever vaccine. CDR3s include the opening cysteine and the closing phenylalanine or tryptophan. A D gene is named only where the DNA matches it firmly. A clone size is listed for some rows: how often the clone was seen (once, few, many), or a class if it is expanded.

>TRBV28|TRBJ2-3|.|few
CASNSGDTDTQYF
TGTGCCAGCAATAGTGGGGACACAGATACGCAGTATTTT
>TRBV15|TRBJ2-3|TRBD2|few
CATSRVGGGRRTDTQYF
TGTGCCACCAGCAGAGTGGGCGGGGGGCGTCGGACAGATACGCAGTATTTT
>TRBV6-5|TRBJ1-4|TRBD1|.
CASKTGGEKLFF
TGTGCCAGCAAGACAGGGGGGGAAAAACTGTTTTTT
>TRBV3-1|TRBJ1-1|.|many
CASSQGATGTEAFF
TGTGCCAGCAGCCAAGGGGCCACGGGCACTGAAGCTTTCTTT
>TRBV20-1|TRBJ1-2|TRBD1|.
CSATDRVGYGYTF
TGCAGTGCTACGGACAGGGTGGGTTATGGCTACACCTTC
>TRBV4-3|TRBJ2-1|.|few
CASSQESGDEQFF
TGCGCCAGCAGCCAAGAGTCAGGCGATGAGCAGTTCTTC
>TRBV18|TRBJ1-1|.|.
CASSPGLLGEGRTEAFF
TGTGCCAGCTCACCAGGGTTGCTAGGGGAAGGTAGAACTGAAGCTTTCTTT
>TRBV3-1|TRBJ2-5|TRBD2|few
CASSQTSGKETQYF
TGTGCCAGCAGCCAGACTAGCGGGAAAGAGACCCAGTACTTC
>TRBV7-8|TRBJ1-5|.|few
CASSLDLARRPQHF
TGTGCCAGCAGCTTAGATTTAGCCCGGAGGCCCCAGCATTTT
>TRBV29-1|TRBJ1-2|.|few
CSVLTGNYGYTF
TGCAGCGTTCTCACAGGGAACTATGGCTACACCTTC
>TRBV20-1|TRBJ2-3|TRBD2|few
CSALSGGATDTQYF
TGCAGTGCTTTAAGCGGGGGGGCCACAGATACGCAGTATTTT
>TRBV6-1|TRBJ2-2|TRBD2|once
CASKVLAGHSTGELFF
TGTGCCAGCAAAGTCCTAGCGGGACACAGCACCGGGGAGCTGTTTTTT
>TRBV5-1|TRBJ1-1|.|few
CASSLVTGRAGTEAFF
TGCGCCAGCAGCTTGGTTACCGGTCGGGCGGGGACTGAAGCTTTCTTT
>TRBV20-1|TRBJ2-2|TRBD2|few
CSATRTSLTGELFF
TGCAGTGCCACCCGGACTAGCCTCACCGGGGAGCTGTTTTTT
>TRBV30|TRBJ2-3|.|.
CAWTEGPWDTQYF
TGTGCCTGGACCGAGGGGCCTTGGGATACGCAGTATTTT
>TRBV12-3/TRBV12-4|TRBJ2-1|.|few
CASSGLGYNEQFF
TGTGCCAGCAGTGGGCTAGGTTACAATGAGCAGTTCTTC
>TRBV4-3|TRBJ2-3|.|.
CASSQGVEGTDTQYF
TGCGCCAGCAGCCAAGGAGTCGAGGGCACAGATACGCAGTATTTT
>TRBV28|TRBJ2-5|.|.
CASNPGTGMIPGGQETQYF
TGTGCCAGCAACCCCGGGACAGGGATGATACCGGGGGGGCAAGAGACCCAGTACTTC
>TRBV2|TRBJ1-3|.|.
CASRAARRGGGNTIYF
TGTGCCAGCAGGGCCGCCCGGCGGGGCGGAGGAAACACCATATATTTT
>TRBV20-1|TRBJ2-1|TRBD2|few
CSATGTSGGANYNEQFF
TGCAGTGCCACCGGGACTAGCGGGGGGGCGAACTACAATGAGCAGTTCTTC
>TRBV19|TRBJ2-2|TRBD1|few
CASRTGQANTGELFF
TGTGCCAGTAGGACGGGACAGGCGAACACCGGGGAGCTGTTTTTT
>TRBV5-1|TRBJ2-7|.|many
CASSARQFGDEQYF
TGCGCCAGCAGCGCACGGCAGTTCGGGGACGAGCAGTACTTC
>TRBV7-6|TRBJ2-3|TRBD1|many
CASSASSPWTGMVSRLGNTQYF
TGTGCCAGCAGCGCATCTTCCCCCTGGACAGGGATGGTGTCGAGGTTGGGCAATACGCAGTATTTT
>TRBV6-1|TRBJ2-2|.|few
CASSDMGIDSGELFF
TGTGCCAGCAGTGATATGGGAATTGATAGCGGGGAGCTGTTTTTT
>TRBV28|TRBJ2-1|.|few
CASSLMINEQFF
TGTGCCAGCAGTCTAATGATTAATGAGCAGTTCTTC
>TRBV12-3/TRBV12-4|TRBJ2-1|TRBD2|.
CASSLGLAGTAF
TGTGCCAGCAGTTTGGGACTAGCGGGGACCGCCTTC
>TRBV20-1|TRBJ1-1|.|few
CSARGGGMNTEAFF
TGCAGTGCCCGAGGGGGGGGCATGAACACTGAAGCTTTCTTT
>TRBV5-6|TRBJ2-7|.|.
CASSFSQGYEQYF
TGTGCCAGCAGCTTTTCGCAGGGCTACGAGCAGTACTTC
>TRBV5-1|TRBJ2-1|TRBD2|few
CASSLSPSGGDNEQFF
TGCGCCAGCAGCTTATCCCCCAGCGGGGGTGACAATGAGCAGTTCTTC
>TRBV30|TRBJ2-4|TRBD2|.
CAWSRTSGNIQYF
TGTGCCTGGAGTCGGACTAGCGGAAACATTCAGTACTTC
>TRBV24-1|TRBJ2-4|TRBD1|few
CATRDRENIQYF
TGTGCCACCCGTGACAGGGAGAACATTCAGTACTTC
>TRBV7-8|TRBJ2-3|.|.
CASSLGFAEYF
TGTGCCAGCAGCTTAGGGTTCGCGGAGTATTTT
>TRBV9|TRBJ2-2|.|.
CASGRRGNTGELFF
TGTGCCAGCGGGAGGCGGGGGAACACCGGGGAGCTGTTTTTT
>TRBV28|TRBJ1-6|TRBD1|many
CASSRDSNSPLHF
TGTGCCAGCAGTAGGGACAGCAATTCACCCCTCCACTTT
>TRBV6-2/TRBV6-3|TRBJ2-1|TRBD1|.
CASSYGTGGVGEQFF
TGTGCCAGCAGTTACGGGACAGGGGGAGTGGGTGAGCAGTTCTTC
>TRBV7-2|TRBJ2-1|TRBD2|many
CASSKTSGGHYNEQFF
TGTGCCAGCAGCAAAACTAGCGGGGGCCATTACAATGAGCAGTTCTTC
>TRBV3-1|TRBJ2-3|.|.
CATYREPRGDTQYF
TGTGCCACCTACAGGGAGCCACGGGGAGATACGCAGTATTTT
>TRBV5-1|TRBJ2-7|TRBD1|many
CASSQGQGSYEQYF
TGCGCCAGCAGCCAGGGACAGGGGTCCTACGAGCAGTACTTC
>TRBV20-1|TRBJ2-3|TRBD2|few
CSASAGADTDTQYF
TGCAGTGCGTCAGCGGGGGCCGACACAGATACGCAGTATTTT
>TRBV4-2|TRBJ1-3|.|few
CASSLHTGSENTIYF
TGTGCCAGCAGCCTACACACAGGGTCGGAAAACACCATATATTTT
>TRBV5-1|TRBJ2-1|.|.
CASSLVLAITYNEQFF
TGCGCCAGCAGCTTGGTTCTAGCGATTACCTACAATGAGCAGTTCTTC